The rows below give T cell receptor beta chains drawn from one sample of a study of early stage breast cancer tumors. Profiled with immunoSEQ multiplex PCR; TCRdb holds only in-frame clones, not every one. The table shows around 48,000 clones, with over 80% occurring only once. Sequencing was performed on blood. Receptor source: a person aged 70 to 85 with breast cancer. The CDR3 runs from the conserved cysteine through the conserved F or W. Fields, in order: CDR3 DNA, CDR3 protein, J gene, D gene, CDR3 length, V gene, clone size. The D gene is left open where the match is weak. Only part of the rows carry a size: once, few, many, or a class if the clone is expanded.

cdr3_nt: TGTGCCATCAGTGGGGCAGGGTTTATCTACGAGCAGTACTTC
cdr3_aa: CAISGAGFIYEQYF
j_call: TRBJ2-7
d_call: NA
cdr3_length: 14
v_call: TRBV10-3
clone_size: once

cdr3_nt: TGTGCCAGCAGCCCCTGGACAGTAAATAATTCACCCCTCCACTTT
cdr3_aa: CASSPWTVNNSPLHF
j_call: TRBJ1-6
d_call: NA
cdr3_length: 15
v_call: TRBV11-3
clone_size: NA

cdr3_nt: TGTGCCAGCAGCGACCAGGGGTATAGCAATCAGCCCCAGCATTTT
cdr3_aa: CASSDQGYSNQPQHF
j_call: TRBJ1-5
d_call: NA
cdr3_length: 15
v_call: TRBV5-6
clone_size: NA

cdr3_nt: TGTGCCTGGGGGCGACAGGAGGGCAATCAGCCCCAGCATTTT
cdr3_aa: CAWGRQEGNQPQHF
j_call: TRBJ1-5
d_call: NA
cdr3_length: 14
v_call: TRBV30
clone_size: NA

cdr3_nt: TGTGCCAGCTCACCAGACGGGGGCTATGGCTACACCTTC
cdr3_aa: CASSPDGGYGYTF
j_call: TRBJ1-2
d_call: NA
cdr3_length: 13
v_call: TRBV18
clone_size: NA

cdr3_nt: TGTGCCAGCAGCTTATACAACAGACAGGGGCCCCAGCCCCAGCATTTT
cdr3_aa: CASSLYNRQGPQPQHF
j_call: TRBJ1-5
d_call: TRBD1
cdr3_length: 16
v_call: TRBV7-9
clone_size: NA

cdr3_nt: TGTGCCAGCAGAACCACTCTAGCGGAGGCCCAGTACTTC
cdr3_aa: CASRTTLAEAQYF
j_call: TRBJ2-5
d_call: TRBD2
cdr3_length: 13
v_call: TRBV27
clone_size: NA

cdr3_nt: TGCGCCAGCGGGAACAGGGGGACCACTGAAGCTTTCTTT
cdr3_aa: CASGNRGTTEAFF
j_call: TRBJ1-1
d_call: TRBD1
cdr3_length: 13
v_call: TRBV4-3
clone_size: NA

cdr3_nt: TGTGCCAGCAGTTTGGGGACTACCCGGGAGCAGTACTTC
cdr3_aa: CASSLGTTREQYF
j_call: TRBJ2-7
d_call: TRBD2
cdr3_length: 13
v_call: TRBV7-2
clone_size: NA

cdr3_nt: TGCAGCGCCCCCACTTCGGGTAATGAGCAGTTCTTC
cdr3_aa: CSAPTSGNEQFF
j_call: TRBJ2-1
d_call: NA
cdr3_length: 12
v_call: TRBV29-1
clone_size: NA

cdr3_nt: TGTGCCAGCAGTTACGTCCCGGGAGGCAATGAGCAGTTCTTC
cdr3_aa: CASSYVPGGNEQFF
j_call: TRBJ2-1
d_call: TRBD2
cdr3_length: 14
v_call: TRBV6-5
clone_size: NA

cdr3_nt: TGTGCCAGCAGCTTAGATGTAGGGGGTGGCAATCAGCCCCAGCATTTT
cdr3_aa: CASSLDVGGGNQPQHF
j_call: TRBJ1-5
d_call: NA
cdr3_length: 16
v_call: TRBV7-9
clone_size: once

cdr3_nt: TGTGCCAGTAGTAATGTGGCGACAAGCTATAGCAATCAGCCCCAGCATTTT
cdr3_aa: CASSNVATSYSNQPQHF
j_call: TRBJ1-5
d_call: NA
cdr3_length: 17
v_call: TRBV19
clone_size: NA

cdr3_nt: TGTGCCAGCAGTTACTCGGGGGCGAACACTGAAGCTTTCTTT
cdr3_aa: CASSYSGANTEAFF
j_call: TRBJ1-1
d_call: NA
cdr3_length: 14
v_call: TRBV6-5
clone_size: NA

cdr3_nt: TGTGCCAGCAGCTTAAGGATAGCGGGAGGGGCAGATACGCAGTATTTT
cdr3_aa: CASSLRIAGGADTQYF
j_call: TRBJ2-3
d_call: TRBD2
cdr3_length: 16
v_call: TRBV11-3
clone_size: NA

cdr3_nt: TGTGCCAGCAGCCATTTTCCGGACAGCCCGAACTATGGCTACACCTTC
cdr3_aa: CASSHFPDSPNYGYTF
j_call: TRBJ1-2
d_call: NA
cdr3_length: 16
v_call: TRBV9
clone_size: NA

cdr3_nt: TGTGCCACCAGCAGAGATAATGCGGATATCTACGAGCAGTACTTC
cdr3_aa: CATSRDNADIYEQYF
j_call: TRBJ2-7
d_call: NA
cdr3_length: 15
v_call: TRBV15
clone_size: NA

cdr3_nt: TGCGCCAGCAGCTTGGCAGGGGTGCGTAATCAGCCCCAGCATTTT
cdr3_aa: CASSLAGVRNQPQHF
j_call: TRBJ1-5
d_call: NA
cdr3_length: 15
v_call: TRBV5-1
clone_size: NA

cdr3_nt: TGTGCCAGCACCACTCGGACTAGCGGGAATATCTACGAGCAGTACTTC
cdr3_aa: CASTTRTSGNIYEQYF
j_call: TRBJ2-7
d_call: TRBD2
cdr3_length: 16
v_call: TRBV27
clone_size: NA

cdr3_nt: TGTGCCAGCACTTCCGGGACAGGGGCTGAAAAACTGTTTTTT
cdr3_aa: CASTSGTGAEKLFF
j_call: TRBJ1-4
d_call: TRBD1
cdr3_length: 14
v_call: TRBV28
clone_size: NA

cdr3_nt: TGTGCCACCAGCAGAGAGCCGGGACTAGCGGTGAATGAGCAGTTCTTC
cdr3_aa: CATSREPGLAVNEQFF
j_call: TRBJ2-1
d_call: TRBD2
cdr3_length: 16
v_call: TRBV15
clone_size: NA

cdr3_nt: TGTGCCAGCAGTGTGCGTCCCCGGACAGGGGCCGGCTACACCTTC
cdr3_aa: CASSVRPRTGAGYTF
j_call: TRBJ1-2
d_call: TRBD1
cdr3_length: 15
v_call: TRBV6-1
clone_size: once

cdr3_nt: TGTGCCAGCAGACCCGCGCCTAGCGAGCAGTACTTC
cdr3_aa: CASRPAPSEQYF
j_call: TRBJ2-7
d_call: NA
cdr3_length: 12
v_call: TRBV2
clone_size: NA

cdr3_nt: TGTGCCAGCAGCCCCGCCGGGGGGACAGGGGGCTATGGCTACACCTTC
cdr3_aa: CASSPAGGTGGYGYTF
j_call: TRBJ1-2
d_call: TRBD1
cdr3_length: 16
v_call: TRBV7-9
clone_size: once

cdr3_nt: TGTGCCAGCAGCTCCGCCCTTGGACTATTAGGCTCTGGAAACACCATATATTTT
cdr3_aa: CASSSALGLLGSGNTIYF
j_call: TRBJ1-3
d_call: NA
cdr3_length: 18
v_call: TRBV11-2
clone_size: NA

cdr3_nt: TGTGCCAGCAGCCCGGGACTAGCGGGAACCGGGGAGCTGTTTTTT
cdr3_aa: CASSPGLAGTGELFF
j_call: TRBJ2-2
d_call: TRBD2
cdr3_length: 15
v_call: TRBV4-2
clone_size: NA

cdr3_nt: TGTGCCAGCAGCGTAAGGTGGCAGGGCTCCTACAATGAGCAGTTCTTC
cdr3_aa: CASSVRWQGSYNEQFF
j_call: TRBJ2-1
d_call: NA
cdr3_length: 16
v_call: TRBV9
clone_size: NA

cdr3_nt: TGTGCCAGCAGCCAAGCACAAAATTATGGCTACACCTTC
cdr3_aa: CASSQAQNYGYTF
j_call: TRBJ1-2
d_call: NA
cdr3_length: 13
v_call: TRBV14
clone_size: NA

cdr3_nt: TGCGCCAGCAGCCCAGAGGGTTACACCTTC
cdr3_aa: CASSPEGYTF
j_call: TRBJ1-2
d_call: NA
cdr3_length: 10
v_call: TRBV5-1
clone_size: NA

cdr3_nt: TGTGCCAGTACCAACAGGGGTTTTGTGGGGGCAGGGGACACTGAAGCTTTCTTT
cdr3_aa: CASTNRGFVGAGDTEAFF
j_call: TRBJ1-1
d_call: TRBD1
cdr3_length: 18
v_call: TRBV19
clone_size: NA

cdr3_nt: TGTGCCAGCAGCTTGGCCGGGACAGGGGGCGGCGAAAAACTGTTTTTT
cdr3_aa: CASSLAGTGGGEKLFF
j_call: TRBJ1-4
d_call: TRBD1
cdr3_length: 16
v_call: TRBV5-8
clone_size: NA

cdr3_nt: TGTGCCAGCAGCTTGGATGGACAGGGGGTTTTTGGCTACACCTTC
cdr3_aa: CASSLDGQGVFGYTF
j_call: TRBJ1-2
d_call: TRBD1
cdr3_length: 15
v_call: TRBV5-5
clone_size: NA

cdr3_nt: TGTGCCTGGAGTAGTCCCGGATTGGGGGCAGCAGATACGCAGTATTTT
cdr3_aa: CAWSSPGLGAADTQYF
j_call: TRBJ2-3
d_call: NA
cdr3_length: 16
v_call: TRBV30
clone_size: once

cdr3_nt: TGCAGCGTACCGACAGGACCTGGGGCCAACGTCCTGACTTTC
cdr3_aa: CSVPTGPGANVLTF
j_call: TRBJ2-6
d_call: NA
cdr3_length: 14
v_call: TRBV29-1
clone_size: NA

cdr3_nt: TGTGCCAGCAGCTTGACAAAGAACAGGGCCGCTGTGGGTGGCTACACCTTC
cdr3_aa: CASSLTKNRAAVGGYTF
j_call: TRBJ1-2
d_call: NA
cdr3_length: 17
v_call: TRBV7-9
clone_size: NA

cdr3_nt: TGTGCCAGCAGCTTGGAAGCGACTAGCGGGGGGTTAGACGAGCAGTACTTC
cdr3_aa: CASSLEATSGGLDEQYF
j_call: TRBJ2-7
d_call: TRBD2
cdr3_length: 17
v_call: TRBV5-4
clone_size: NA

cdr3_nt: TGTGCCAGCAGTCAAATGACAGGGACCACAGATACGCAGTATTTT
cdr3_aa: CASSQMTGTTDTQYF
j_call: TRBJ2-3
d_call: TRBD1
cdr3_length: 15
v_call: TRBV6-1
clone_size: NA

cdr3_nt: TGTGCCTGGACAGGACAGTTAGGCGAGACCCAGTACTTC
cdr3_aa: CAWTGQLGETQYF
j_call: TRBJ2-5
d_call: NA
cdr3_length: 13
v_call: TRBV30
clone_size: NA

cdr3_nt: TGTGCCAGCAGCCCGGTTTTAAGTGGGGCCAACGTCCTGACTTTC
cdr3_aa: CASSPVLSGANVLTF
j_call: TRBJ2-6
d_call: NA
cdr3_length: 15
v_call: TRBV7-9
clone_size: NA

cdr3_nt: TGTGCCAGCAGCCCACTTTCTAGCGGCGATGAGCAGTTCTTC
cdr3_aa: CASSPLSSGDEQFF
j_call: TRBJ2-1
d_call: TRBD2
cdr3_length: 14
v_call: TRBV7-9
clone_size: NA

cdr3_nt: TGTGCCAGCAGCGTCGAGTCTTATAATTCACCCCTCCACTTT
cdr3_aa: CASSVESYNSPLHF
j_call: TRBJ1-6
d_call: NA
cdr3_length: 14
v_call: TRBV9
clone_size: NA

cdr3_nt: TGTGCCAGCAGCCCCCACTCCGGTCTCGGGGAGCTGTTTTTT
cdr3_aa: CASSPHSGLGELFF
j_call: TRBJ2-2
d_call: NA
cdr3_length: 14
v_call: TRBV7-9
clone_size: NA

cdr3_nt: TGTGCCAGCAGCTTTGAGTCGGGGGAAAAAGCTTTCTTT
cdr3_aa: CASSFESGEKAFF
j_call: TRBJ1-1
d_call: NA
cdr3_length: 13
v_call: TRBV11-3
clone_size: NA

cdr3_nt: TGTGCCAGCAGCCAAGACCCAGGGCGAGCGGAGACCCAGTACTTC
cdr3_aa: CASSQDPGRAETQYF
j_call: TRBJ2-5
d_call: NA
cdr3_length: 15
v_call: TRBV4-2
clone_size: NA

cdr3_nt: TGTGCCAGCAGCTTGGCGCCCGAGTGGTACGAGCAGTACTTC
cdr3_aa: CASSLAPEWYEQYF
j_call: TRBJ2-7
d_call: NA
cdr3_length: 14
v_call: TRBV5-4
clone_size: NA